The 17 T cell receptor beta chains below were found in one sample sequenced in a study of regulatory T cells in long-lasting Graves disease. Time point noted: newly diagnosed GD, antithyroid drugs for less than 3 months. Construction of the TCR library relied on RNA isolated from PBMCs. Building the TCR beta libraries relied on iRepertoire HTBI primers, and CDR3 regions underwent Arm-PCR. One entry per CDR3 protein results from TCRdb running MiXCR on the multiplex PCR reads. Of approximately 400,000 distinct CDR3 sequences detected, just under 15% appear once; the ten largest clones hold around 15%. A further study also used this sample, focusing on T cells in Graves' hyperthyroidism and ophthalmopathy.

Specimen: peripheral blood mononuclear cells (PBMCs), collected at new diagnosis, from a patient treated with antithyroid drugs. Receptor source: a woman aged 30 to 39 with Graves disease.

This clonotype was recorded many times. The CDR3 reads CASSQVNTEAFF. For the CDR3, the DNA is TGTGCCAGCAGCCAGGTGAACACTGAAGCTTTCTTT. The V gene is TRBV28, the J gene TRBJ1-1; no reliable D call. V lost 6 bases and J 0 bases, leaving 5 bases between the germline ends. From germline, CDR1 is MDHEN and CDR2 SYDVKM. The CDR3 is made up of 12 amino acids.

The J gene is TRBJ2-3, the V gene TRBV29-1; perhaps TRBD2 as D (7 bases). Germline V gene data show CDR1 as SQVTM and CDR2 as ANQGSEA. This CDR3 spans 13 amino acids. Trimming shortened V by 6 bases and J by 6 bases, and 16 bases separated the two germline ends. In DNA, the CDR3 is TGCAGCGTGACGGGGGGAAGGGGGGATACGCAGTATTTT. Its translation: CSVTGGRGDTQYF.

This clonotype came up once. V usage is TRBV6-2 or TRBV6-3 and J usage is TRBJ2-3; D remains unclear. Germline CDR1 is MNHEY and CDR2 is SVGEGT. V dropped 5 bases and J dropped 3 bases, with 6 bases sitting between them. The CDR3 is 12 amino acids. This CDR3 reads CASSKETDTQYF. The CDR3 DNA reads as TGTGCCAGCAGTAAAGAAACAGATACGCAGTATTTT.

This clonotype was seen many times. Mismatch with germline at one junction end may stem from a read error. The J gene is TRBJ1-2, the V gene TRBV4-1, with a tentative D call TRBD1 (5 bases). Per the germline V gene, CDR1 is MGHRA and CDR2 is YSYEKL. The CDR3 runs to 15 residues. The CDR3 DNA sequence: TGTGCCAGCAGCCAAGAGGGCGGGGGACACTATGGCTACACCTTC. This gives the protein CASSQEGGGHYGYTF.

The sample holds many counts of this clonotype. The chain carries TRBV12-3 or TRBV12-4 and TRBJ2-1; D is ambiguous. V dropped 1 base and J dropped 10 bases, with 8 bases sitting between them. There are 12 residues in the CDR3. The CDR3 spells CASSLGPREQFF. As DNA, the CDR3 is TGTGCCAGCAGTTTAGGTCCAAGGGAGCAGTTCTTC.

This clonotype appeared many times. CDR3 sequence reads: CASYQGLGTEAFF. The CDR3 DNA is TGTGCCAGCTATCAGGGGCTGGGGACTGAAGCTTTCTTT. V is TRBV2 and J is TRBJ1-1, with TRBD1 as a possible D gene (6 bases). V lost 8 bases and J 5 bases, leaving 15 bases between the germline ends. The CDR3 is 13 amino acids. Germline V CDR1 and CDR2: SNHLY, FYNNEI.

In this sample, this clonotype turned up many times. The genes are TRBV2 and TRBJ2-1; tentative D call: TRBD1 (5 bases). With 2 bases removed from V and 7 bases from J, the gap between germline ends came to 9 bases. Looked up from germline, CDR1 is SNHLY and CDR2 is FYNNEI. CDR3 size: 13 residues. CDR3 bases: TGTGCCAGCAGTGAAATAGGGGAAAATGAGCAGTTCTTC. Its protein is CASSEIGENEQFF.

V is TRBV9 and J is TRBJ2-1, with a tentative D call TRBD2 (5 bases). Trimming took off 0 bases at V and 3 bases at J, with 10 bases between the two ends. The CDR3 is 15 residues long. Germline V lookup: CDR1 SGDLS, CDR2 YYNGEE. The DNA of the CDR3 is TGTGCCAGCAGCGTAGCTATGAGGGACTACAATGAGCAGTTCTTC. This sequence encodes CASSVAMRDYNEQFF.

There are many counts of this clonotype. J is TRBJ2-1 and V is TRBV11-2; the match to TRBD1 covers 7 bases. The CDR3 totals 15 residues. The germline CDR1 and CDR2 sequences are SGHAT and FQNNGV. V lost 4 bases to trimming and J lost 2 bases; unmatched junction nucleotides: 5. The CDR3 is CASSSPGQTYNEQFF. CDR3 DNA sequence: TGTGCCAGCAGCTCTCCGGGACAGACCTACAATGAGCAGTTCTTC. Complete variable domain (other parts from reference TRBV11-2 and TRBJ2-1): EAGVAQSPRYKIIEKRQSVAFWCNPISGHATLYWYQQILGQGPKLLIQFQNNGVVDDSQLPKDRFSAERLKGVDSTLKIQPAKLEDSAVYLCASSSPGQTYNEQFFGPGTRLTVL.

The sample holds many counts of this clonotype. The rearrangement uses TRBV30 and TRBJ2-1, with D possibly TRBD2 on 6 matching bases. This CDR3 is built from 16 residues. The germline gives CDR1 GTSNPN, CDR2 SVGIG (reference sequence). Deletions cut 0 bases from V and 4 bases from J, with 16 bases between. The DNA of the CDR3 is TGTGCCTGGAGTGTACTCGGGGGTGTGGTATACAATGAGCAGTTCTTC. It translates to CAWSVLGGVVYNEQFF.

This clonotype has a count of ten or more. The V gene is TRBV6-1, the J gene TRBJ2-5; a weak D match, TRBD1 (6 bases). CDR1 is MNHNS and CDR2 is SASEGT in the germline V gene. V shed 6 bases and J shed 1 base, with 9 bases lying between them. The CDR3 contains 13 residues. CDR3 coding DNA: TGTGCCAGCAGAGCGACAGGCCAAGAGACCCAGTACTTC. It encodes CASRATGQETQYF.

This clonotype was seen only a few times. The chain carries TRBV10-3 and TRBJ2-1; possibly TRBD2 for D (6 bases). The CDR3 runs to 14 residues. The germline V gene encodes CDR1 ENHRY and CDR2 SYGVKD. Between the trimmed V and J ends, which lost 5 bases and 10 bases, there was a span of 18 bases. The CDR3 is CAISRGLRAEEQFF. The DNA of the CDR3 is TGTGCCATCAGTAGGGGACTTCGGGCGGAGGAGCAGTTCTTC.

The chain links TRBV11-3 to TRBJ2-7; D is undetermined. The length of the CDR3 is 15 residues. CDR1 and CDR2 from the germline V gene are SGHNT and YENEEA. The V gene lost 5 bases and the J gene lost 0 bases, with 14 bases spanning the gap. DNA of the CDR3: TGTGCCAGCAGCCAAGATTGGGATGCCTCCTACGAGCAGTACTTC. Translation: CASSQDWDASYEQYF.

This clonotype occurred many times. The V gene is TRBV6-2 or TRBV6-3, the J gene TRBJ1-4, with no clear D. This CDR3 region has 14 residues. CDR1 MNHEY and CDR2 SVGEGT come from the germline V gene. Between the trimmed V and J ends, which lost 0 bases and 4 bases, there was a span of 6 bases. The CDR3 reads CASSYSELNEKLFF. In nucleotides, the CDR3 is TGTGCCAGCAGTTACTCGGAACTTAATGAAAAACTGTTTTTT.

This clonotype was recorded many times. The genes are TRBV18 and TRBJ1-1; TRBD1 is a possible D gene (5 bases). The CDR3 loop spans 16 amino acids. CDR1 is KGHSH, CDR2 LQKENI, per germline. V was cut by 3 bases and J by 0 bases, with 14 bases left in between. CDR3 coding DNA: TGTGCCAGCTCACCCCCCGCGACAGCCCTGAACACTGAAGCTTTCTTT. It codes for CASSPPATALNTEAFF.

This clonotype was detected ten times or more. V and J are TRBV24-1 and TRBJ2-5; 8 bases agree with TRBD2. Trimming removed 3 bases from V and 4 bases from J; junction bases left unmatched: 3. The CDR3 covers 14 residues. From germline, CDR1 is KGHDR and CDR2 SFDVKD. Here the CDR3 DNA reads TGTGCCACCAGTGATCTTCTAGCGGGAGAGACCCAGTACTTC. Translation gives CATSDLLAGETQYF.

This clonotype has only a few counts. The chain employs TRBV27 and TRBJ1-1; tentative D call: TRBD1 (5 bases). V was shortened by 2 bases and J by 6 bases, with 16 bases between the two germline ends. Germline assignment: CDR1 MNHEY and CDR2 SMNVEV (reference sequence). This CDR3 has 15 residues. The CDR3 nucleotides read TGTGCCAGCAGTTTACGCGGGGGAGGGCGGGCTGAAGCTTTCTTT. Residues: CASSLRGGGRAEAFF.